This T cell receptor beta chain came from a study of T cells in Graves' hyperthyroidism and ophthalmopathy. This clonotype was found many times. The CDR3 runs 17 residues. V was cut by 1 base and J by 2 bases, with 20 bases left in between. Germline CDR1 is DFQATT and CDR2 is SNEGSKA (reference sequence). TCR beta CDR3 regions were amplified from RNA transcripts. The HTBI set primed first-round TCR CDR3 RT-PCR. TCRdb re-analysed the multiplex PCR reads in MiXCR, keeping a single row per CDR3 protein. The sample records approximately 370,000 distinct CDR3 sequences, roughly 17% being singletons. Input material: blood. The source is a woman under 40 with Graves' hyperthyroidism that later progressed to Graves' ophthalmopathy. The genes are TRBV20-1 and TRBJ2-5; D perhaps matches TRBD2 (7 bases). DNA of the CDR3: TGCAGTGCTAGAGGGGCGGGGGCATACATTGAACAAGAGACCCAGTACTTC. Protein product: CSARGAGAYIEQETQYF.